A single T cell receptor beta chain is shown here with its context. With V trimmed by 6 bases and J by 0 bases, 3 bases remained unmatched. The CDR3 totals 15 residues. Germline V gene sequence: CDR1 ENHRY, CDR2 SYGVKD. Data came from immunoSEQ multiplex PCR; TCRdb stores just in-frame clones and leaves some out. The sample carries over 85,000 clones, approximately 90% recorded once. This sample is part of a study of T cell changes during pregnancy in multiple sclerosis. This TCR derives from a female donor in good health, enrolled as a control in a pregnancy study. Specimen: peripheral blood, collected in the second trimester of pregnancy. This chain joins TRBV10-3 and TRBJ1-5, with 9 nucleotides matching TRBD1. The CDR3 protein is CAISGQGYSNQPQHF. CDR3 in DNA: TGTGCCATCAGCGGACAGGGGTATAGCAATCAGCCCCAGCATTTT.